Below are 5 T cell receptor beta chains sequenced from a single sample in a study of OX40 agonist ivuxolimab in advanced cancers. Only in-frame clones appear in the TCRdb table, and some are missing; sequencing was by immunoSEQ multiplex PCR. The table has 75,000 to 90,000 clones, 92% seen once. The sequencing here drew on CD4+ or CD8+ T cells sorted from blood, taken in a trial of the OX40 agonist ivuxolimab. The receptors were gathered from an adult with an advanced solid tumor such as melanoma, head and neck, liver or kidney cancer.

The chain employs TRBV18 and TRBJ2-7; 8 bases are a match to TRBD2. This CDR3 is built from 16 residues. Losses at the gene ends were 6 bases for V and 4 bases for J; bases not matched to a gene: 14. The germline V gene has CDR1 KGHSH and CDR2 LQKENI. The DNA for the CDR3 is TGTGCCAGCTCGCCCCGCGGGTTAGCGGGATCTTACGAGCAGTACTTC. Translated, it gives CASSPRGLAGSYEQYF.

The chain couples TRBV25-1 to TRBJ2-3; TRBD1 matches 10 bases. The germline V gene encodes CDR1 MGHDK and CDR2 SYGVNS. This CDR3 has 18 residues. V shed 1 base and J 4 bases; nucleotides not matched to a gene: 11. CDR3: CASSEWGGQGRLADTQYF. DNA of the CDR3: TGTGCCAGCAGTGAATGGGGGGGACAGGGGCGACTAGCAGATACGCAGTATTTT.

The rearrangement joins TRBV5-1 to TRBJ2-7; no reliable D call. Trimming took 0 bases from V and 2 from J, leaving 9 bases between them. CDR1 SGHRS and CDR2 YFSETQ come from the germline V gene. The CDR3 extends over 14 amino acids. CDR3: CASSLAPGPYEQYF. The CDR3 coding sequence is TGCGCCAGCAGCTTGGCCCCAGGTCCCTACGAGCAGTACTTC.

This clone is termed medium-sized. This chain links TRBV7-8 with TRBJ1-5; D not resolved. V was trimmed by 5 bases and J by 3 bases, leaving 17 bases between them. In germline, CDR1 is SGHVS, CDR2 FQNEAQ. This CDR3 is 16 amino acids long. CDR3 nucleotide sequence: TGTGCCAGCAGCCCGGCCCCCTCCACTGTCAATCAGCCCCAGCATTTT. Translating gives CASSPAPSTVNQPQHF.

The sample holds a few counts of this clone. J is TRBJ2-7 and V is TRBV5-5; no reliable D call. The CDR3 is 13 residues long. Germline V gives CDR1 SGHKS, CDR2 YYEKEE (reference sequence). Trimming left V 7 bases short and J 1 base short, with 12 bases between. This chain's CDR3 is CASSRPISYEQYF. CDR3 in DNA: TGTGCCAGCTCCCGACCGATATCCTACGAGCAGTACTTC.